These 29 T cell receptor beta chains came from one sample sequenced in a study of OX40 agonist ivuxolimab in advanced cancers. Here immunoSEQ multiplex PCR was the method, and the copy in TCRdb shows in-frame clones only, minus some. The repertoire consists of about 38,000 clones, with 80% to 90% occurring once and the leading ten covering 40% to 45%. The starting material was CD4+ or CD8+ T cells sorted from blood, obtained in a trial of the OX40 agonist ivuxolimab. The receptor set was obtained from an adult with an advanced solid tumor such as melanoma, head and neck, liver or kidney cancer.

The gene calls are TRBV6-5 and TRBJ2-7; D call uncertain. V shed 2 bases and J shed 3 bases, with 8 bases lying between them. The germline V gene encodes CDR1 MNHEY and CDR2 SVGAGI. The CDR3 has 13 amino acids. CDR3 protein: CASSYGDLYEQYF. DNA for the CDR3: TGTGCCAGCAGTTACGGGGATCTCTACGAGCAGTACTTC.

The chain employs TRBV18 and TRBJ2-1; TRBD2 matches 8 bases. The ends lost 0 bases at V and 4 bases at J; junction bases unmatched: 8. CDR1 and CDR2 (germline): KGHSH, LQKENI. CDR3 length: 17 residues. In DNA form, the CDR3 reads TGTGCCAGCTCACCACCGCCGGGACTAGGGATGTACAATGAGCAGTTCTTC. Its translation: CASSPPPGLGMYNEQFF.

This chain links TRBV9 with TRBJ2-1, with D tentatively TRBD2 (7 bases). The V end lost 4 bases, the J end lost 5 bases, and 19 bases lay between the germline ends. Germline assignment: CDR1 SGDLS and CDR2 YYNGEE. CDR3 size: 16 residues. The CDR3 DNA reads as TGTGCCAGCAGCCCCCTGGGGGGGGGCGGCCACAATGAGCAGTTCTTC. Protein: CASSPLGGGGHNEQFF.

This chain links TRBV4-3 with TRBJ2-1; 8 bases align to TRBD1. Germline V gene sequence: CDR1 LGHNA, CDR2 YSLEER. Trimming at V came to 4 bases and at J to 4 bases, leaving 9 bases not matched to a gene. The CDR3 is made up of 16 amino acids. The CDR3 DNA is TGCGCCAGCAGCCCCCTAGGGACAGGCCCATACAATGAGCAGTTCTTC. Translation: CASSPLGTGPYNEQFF.

The CDR3 DNA sequence: TGTGCCAGCAGCCTTGGACAGGGGGAGACCCAGTACTTC. This encodes CASSLGQGETQYF. The chain has TRBV11-2 and TRBJ2-5; 9 bases are a match to TRBD1. Trimming at V came to 5 bases and at J to 5 bases, leaving 3 bases not matched to a gene. CDR1 and CDR2 (germline): SGHAT, FQNNGV. This CDR3 is 13 amino acids long.

J is TRBJ1-1 and V is TRBV2; the D gene is possibly TRBD1 (5 bases). CDR1 is SNHLY and CDR2 is FYNNEI in the germline V gene. The CDR3 runs to 14 residues. With 8 bases removed from V and 5 bases from J, the gap between germline ends came to 18 bases. In DNA, the CDR3 is TGTGCCAGCTCCATGGTGGGGGGAGGGACTGAAGCTTTCTTT. Translating it yields CASSMVGGGTEAFF. The variable domain in full, with the rest retrieved from reference TRBV2 and TRBJ1-1, is EPEVTQTPSHQVTQMGQEVILRCVPISNHLYFYWYRQILGQKVEFLVSFYNNEISEKSEIFDDQFSVERPDGSNFTLKIRSTKLEDSAMYFCASSMVGGGTEAFFGQGTRLTVV.

This clone was seen a single time. The chain couples TRBV28 to TRBJ2-3; D is unresolved. With 5 bases removed from V and 2 bases from J, the gap between germline ends came to 17 bases. The germline V gene encodes CDR1 MDHEN and CDR2 SYDVKM. The length of the CDR3 is 16 residues. CDR3 sequence reads: CASSPDRGGLTDTQYF. As DNA, the CDR3 is TGTGCCAGCAGTCCTGACCGAGGCGGCCTCACAGATACGCAGTATTTT.

This clone has a handful of counts. This chain connects TRBV28 to TRBJ2-7; TRBD1 is a possible D gene (5 bases). CDR1 is MDHEN and CDR2 is SYDVKM in the germline V gene. V was cut by 8 bases and J by 3 bases, with 17 bases left in between. This CDR3 is 14 amino acids long. This chain's CDR3 is CASRPQGDVYEQYF. In DNA form, the CDR3 reads TGTGCCAGCCGTCCTCAGGGCGACGTCTACGAGCAGTACTTC.

The chain is built from TRBV7-6 and TRBJ2-7; the D gene could be TRBD1 or TRBD2 (5 bases each). The V end lost 1 base, the J end lost 2 bases, and 12 bases lay between the germline ends. The CDR3 extends over 15 amino acids. Germline V lookup: CDR1 SGHVS, CDR2 FNYEAQ. Here the CDR3 DNA reads TGTGCCAGCAGCTTAGGAGGGCAGGGTGCCTACGAGCAGTACTTC. It specifies CASSLGGQGAYEQYF.

The chain couples TRBV7-9 to TRBJ2-7, with D perhaps TRBD2 (6 bases). V lost 8 bases to trimming and J lost 3 bases, with 20 bases between them. The germline gives CDR1 SEHNR, CDR2 FQNEAQ (reference sequence). There are 15 residues in the CDR3. DNA for the CDR3: TGTGCCAGCGCTTCAGCGGGCGAAGTAATCTACGAGCAGTACTTC. It translates to CASASAGEVIYEQYF.

The chain uses TRBV28 and TRBJ2-3; D possibly corresponds to TRBD2 (6 bases). Trimming took off 4 bases at V and 4 bases at J, with 18 bases between the two ends. Germline loops: CDR1 MDHEN, CDR2 SYDVKM. CDR3 length equals 16 residues. The CDR3 DNA is TGTGCCAGCAGTTCGTCTATTCAAGGCGGGGCAGATACGCAGTATTTT. This encodes CASSSSIQGGADTQYF.

V is TRBV6-5 and J is TRBJ2-5, with 7 bases matching TRBD2. The CDR3 extends over 14 amino acids. V was pared by 4 bases and J by 0 bases, with 2 bases of the junction left unmatched. Germline V gene lookup returns CDR1 MNHEY and CDR2 SVGAGI. The CDR3 loop reads CASSLGGNQETQYF. In DNA, the CDR3 is TGTGCCAGCAGTTTGGGGGGGAACCAAGAGACCCAGTACTTC.

The chain uses TRBV6-5 and TRBJ1-1; 7 bases agree with TRBD1. CDR1 is MNHEY, CDR2 SVGAGI, per germline. After removal of 0 bases from V and 4 bases from J, the junction contained 2 bases not matched to a gene. This CDR3 has 14 residues. DNA of the CDR3: TGTGCCAGCAGTTACTCGACAGGGATCACTGAAGCTTTCTTT. It yields the protein CASSYSTGITEAFF.

This clone was seen once. The genes are TRBV2 and TRBJ1-4; D may be TRBD1 (6 bases). The CDR3 consists of 18 residues. The germline CDR1 and CDR2 sequences are SNHLY and FYNNEI. Trimming removed 7 bases at V and 1 base at J, with 22 bases between. The CDR3 sequence is CASTFQGQGLLTNEKLFF. DNA of the CDR3: TGTGCCAGCACCTTCCAAGGGCAGGGGCTACTAACTAATGAAAAACTGTTTTTT.

The chain carries TRBV10-3 and TRBJ1-2; no definite D call. V was trimmed by 0 bases and J by 0 bases, leaving 14 bases between them. The CDR3 runs to 17 residues. The germline CDR1 and CDR2 sequences are ENHRY and SYGVKD. CDR3 protein: CAISESEQASTNYGYTF. The CDR3 coding sequence is TGTGCCATCAGTGAGTCGGAGCAGGCGTCTACTAACTATGGCTACACCTTC.

The CDR3: CAISDPGQSYEQYF. Here the CDR3 DNA reads TGTGCCATCAGTGACCCCGGACAGTCCTACGAGCAGTACTTC. V gene TRBV10-3 combines with J gene TRBJ2-7; D might be TRBD1 (6 bases). The CDR3 consists of 14 residues. With 3 bases removed from V and 1 base from J, the gap between germline ends came to 10 bases. CDR1 and CDR2 from the germline V gene are ENHRY and SYGVKD.

In DNA form, the CDR3 reads TGTGCCAGCAGTGAGGGACTAGCGGGGAAAGAGACCCAGTACTTC. It is translated as CASSEGLAGKETQYF. J is TRBJ2-5 and V is TRBV2, with TRBD2 matching over 13 bases. Losses at the gene ends were 3 bases for V and 3 bases for J; bases not matched to a gene: 1. CDR1 and CDR2 (germline): SNHLY, FYNNEI. CDR3 length equals 15 residues.

The CDR3 here is CATSVTAGLASTDTQYF. DNA of the CDR3: TGTGCCACCAGCGTTACCGCCGGGTTGGCTAGCACAGATACGCAGTATTTT. The V gene is TRBV15, the J gene TRBJ2-3; the D is unclear. CDR3 length equals 17 residues. Germline V gene sequence: CDR1 LNHNV, CDR2 YYDKDF (reference sequence). V was clipped by 5 bases and J by 0 bases, with 18 bases between them.

This chain links TRBV27 with TRBJ1-1; D remains ambiguous. Germline V gene sequence: CDR1 MNHEY, CDR2 SMNVEV (reference sequence). This CDR3 has 13 amino acids. The V end lost 8 bases, the J end lost 5 bases, and 15 bases lay between the germline ends. CDR3: CASRPEGATEAFF. The CDR3 bases are TGTGCCAGCCGTCCTGAGGGAGCAACTGAAGCTTTCTTT.

This chain links TRBV25-1 with TRBJ2-3; D ambiguous. Trimming took off 7 bases at V and 4 bases at J, with 6 bases between the two ends. The CDR3 has 11 amino acids. CDR1 is MGHDK and CDR2 is SYGVNS in the germline V gene. CDR3: CASIGADTQYF. In DNA form, the CDR3 reads TGTGCCAGCATTGGTGCAGATACGCAGTATTTT.

The CDR3 sequence: CASSWERGSTNTEAFF. The CDR3 bases are TGTGCCAGCAGTTGGGAGAGAGGAAGTACGAACACTGAAGCTTTCTTT. The chain combines TRBV28 with TRBJ1-1; no firm D call. The CDR3 covers 16 residues. V was trimmed by 4 bases and J by 1 base, leaving 16 bases between them. Germline CDR1 reads MDHEN; CDR2 reads SYDVKM.

The CDR3 is CASSLLSRSTSEQFF. The CDR3 DNA sequence: TGTGCCAGCAGCTTATTATCGCGGTCCACAAGTGAGCAGTTCTTC. V usage is TRBV13 and J usage is TRBJ2-1, with D unresolved. The CDR3 runs 15 residues. Between the trimmed V and J ends, which lost 2 bases and 9 bases, there was a span of 17 bases. CDR1 and CDR2 from the germline V gene are PRHDT and FYEKMQ (reference sequence).

The genes are TRBV4-1 and TRBJ2-1; 11 bases fit TRBD1. Germline values: CDR1 MGHRA, CDR2 YSYEKL. The ends lost 1 base at V and 10 bases at J; junction bases unmatched: 9. This CDR3 spans 16 amino acids. CDR3 region: CASSQGGTGGSEEQFF. CDR3 DNA: TGCGCCAGCAGCCAAGGTGGGACAGGGGGTTCGGAGGAGCAGTTCTTC.

The chain combines TRBV20-1 with TRBJ1-5; D is undetermined. This CDR3 is built from 10 residues. Looked up from germline, CDR1 is DFQATT and CDR2 is SNEGSKA (reference sequence). V lost 6 bases and J lost 7, with 7 bases in between. CDR3 in amino acids: CSANQQPQHF. The CDR3, as DNA: TGCAGTGCCAACCAACAGCCCCAGCATTTT.

The V call is TRBV29-1, the J call TRBJ2-7; TRBD1 aligns across 9 bases. Germline CDR1 is SQVTM and CDR2 is ANQGSEA. V gave up 2 bases and J gave up 2 bases; unmatched junction bases: 10. The CDR3 has 16 amino acids. The CDR3 bases are TGCAGCGTTGAACCCTTGGGACAGGGTATTCCCTACGAGCAGTACTTC. It specifies CSVEPLGQGIPYEQYF.

V usage is TRBV28 and J usage is TRBJ2-1; 10 nucleotides agree with TRBD2. The CDR3 is 15 residues long. V shed 4 bases, J shed 5 bases, and the junction held 5 bases outside the gene matches. Germline-derived CDR1 and CDR2 are MDHEN and SYDVKM. The CDR3 sequence is CASSYLAGVHNEQFF. The CDR3, as DNA: TGTGCCAGCAGTTATCTAGCGGGGGTACACAATGAGCAGTTCTTC. Looking up the rest from reference TRBV28 and TRBJ2-1 gives the full variable domain: DVKVTQSSRYLVKRTGEKVFLECVQDMDHENMFWYRQDPGLGLRLIYFSYDVKMKEKGDIPEGYSVSREKKERFSLILESASTNQTSMYLCASSYLAGVHNEQFFGPGTRLTVL.

J is TRBJ2-2 and V is TRBV28; 10 bases match TRBD1. Germline trimming cut 8 bases from V and 3 bases from J; bases unmatched to any gene: 6. The CDR3 extends over 15 amino acids. From germline, CDR1 is MDHEN and CDR2 SYDVKM. The CDR3 loop is CASGGDRGYTGELFF. The DNA of the CDR3 is TGTGCCAGCGGGGGGGACAGGGGTTACACCGGGGAGCTGTTTTTT.

The chain joins TRBV7-6 to TRBJ2-2; 11 positions match TRBD2. The junction had 8 bases not matched to a gene; V was cut back by 2 bases and J by 0 bases. This CDR3 spans 19 amino acids. Germline values: CDR1 SGHVS, CDR2 FNYEAQ. The CDR3 DNA reads as TGTGCCAGCAGCTTACCGGCGGCTAGCGGGGGGTCGAACACCGGGGAGCTGTTTTTT. Protein product: CASSLPAASGGSNTGELFF.

This clone appeared a few times. The chain is built from TRBV4-2 and TRBJ2-1; weak D call: TRBD2 (5 bases). Germline-derived CDR1 and CDR2 are LGHNA and YNFKEQ. V was pared by 0 bases and J by 10 bases, with 16 bases between. CDR3 size: 15 residues. CDR3 nucleotide sequence: TGTGCCAGCAGCCAAGAGGAGGAGACATCCTTAGAGCAGTTCTTC. It codes for CASSQEEETSLEQFF.